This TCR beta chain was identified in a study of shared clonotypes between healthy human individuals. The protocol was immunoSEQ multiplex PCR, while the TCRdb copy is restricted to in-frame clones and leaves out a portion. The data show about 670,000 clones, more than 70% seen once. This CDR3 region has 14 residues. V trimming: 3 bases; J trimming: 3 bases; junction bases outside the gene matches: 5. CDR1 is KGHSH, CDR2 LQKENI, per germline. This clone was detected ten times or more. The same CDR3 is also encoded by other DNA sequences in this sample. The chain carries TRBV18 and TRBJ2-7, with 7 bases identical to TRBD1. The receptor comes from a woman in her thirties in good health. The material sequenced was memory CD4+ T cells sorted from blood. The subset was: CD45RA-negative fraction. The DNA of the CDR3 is TGTGCCAGCTCACCTATGACAGGGAGCTACGAGCAGTACTTC. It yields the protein CASSPMTGSYEQYF.